This TCR beta chain was sequenced in a study of Graves' ophthalmopathy and Graves' hyperthyroidism. Amplification from RNA transcripts yielded the TCR beta CDR3 regions. HTBI primers served in a first-round RT-PCR, which a second-round multiplex PCR followed. TCRdb independently ran MiXCR on the multiplex PCR reads; one entry per CDR3 protein. The table includes 580,000 or so distinct CDR3 sequences, 39% detected once. As regards this clonotype: One junction end does not reproduce the germline sequence, and a read error may be involved.

Material: peripheral blood or thyroid tissue (not recorded which). The receptor was isolated from an adult man with Graves' hyperthyroidism.

In DNA form, the CDR3 reads TGTGCCAGCAGTCCCGGGGGAGAGTACGAGCAGTACTTC. It specifies CASSPGGEYEQYF. The genes are TRBV10-3 and TRBJ2-7, with TRBD2 as a possible D gene (6 bases). The length of the CDR3 is 13 residues. The germline V gene has CDR1 ENHRY and CDR2 SYGVKD.